The 28 T cell receptor beta chains reported below all come from one sample, sequenced in a study of blood T cell repertoires in COVID-19. Assay: immunoSEQ multiplex PCR; the TCRdb copy retains only in-frame clones and omits some. Of some 130,000 clones detected, around 80% appear once; the ten largest clones hold less than 4.5%. Material for sequencing was peripheral blood. These receptors all stem from a man in his sixties with acute or convalescent COVID-19.

V gene TRBV7-2 combines with J gene TRBJ2-1; 7 nucleotides line up with TRBD2. Germline V gene sequence: CDR1 SGHTA, CDR2 FQGNSA. Germline trimming cut 2 bases from V and 0 bases from J; bases unmatched to any gene: 4. The CDR3 consists of 16 residues. The CDR3 here is CASSLMAGASYNEQFF. The CDR3 DNA is TGTGCCAGCAGCTTAATGGCGGGAGCCTCCTACAATGAGCAGTTCTTC.

This sequence joins TRBV5-1 and TRBJ2-7; D possibly corresponds to TRBD1 (6 bases). The CDR3 loop spans 15 amino acids. CDR1 is SGHRS, CDR2 YFSETQ, per germline. Trimming removed 0 bases at V and 2 bases at J, with 12 bases between. The CDR3 sequence is CASSLEASGAYEQYF. The CDR3 nucleotides read TGCGCCAGCAGCTTGGAGGCCTCAGGGGCCTACGAGCAGTACTTC.

The rearrangement joins TRBV11-3 to TRBJ1-6, with D uncertain. Trimming took off 0 bases at V and 9 bases at J, with 6 bases between the two ends. The CDR3 runs 13 residues. Looked up from germline, CDR1 is SGHNT and CDR2 is YENEEA. The CDR3 region is CASSLDQISPLHF. CDR3 DNA sequence: TGTGCCAGCAGCTTAGATCAGATTTCACCCCTCCACTTT.

This chain links TRBV5-1 with TRBJ2-7, with 14 bases fitting TRBD2. CDR1 is SGHRS and CDR2 is YFSETQ in the germline V gene. Trimming removed 6 bases from V and 7 bases from J; junction bases left unmatched: 9. The CDR3 consists of 15 residues. CDR3 protein: CASIPGGTSGREQYF. The CDR3 region has the DNA TGCGCCAGCATCCCCGGAGGGACTAGCGGGAGAGAGCAGTACTTC.

This clone was observed a few times. The chain couples TRBV5-4 to TRBJ2-7; tentatively, D is TRBD2 (5 bases). The CDR3 length is 15 residues. V shed 0 bases and J shed 0 bases, with 10 bases lying between them. Germline-derived CDR1 and CDR2 are SGHNT and YYREEE (reference sequence). The CDR3 sequence: CASSLEAVSSYEQYF. The DNA for the CDR3 is TGTGCCAGCAGCTTGGAAGCGGTGAGCTCCTACGAGCAGTACTTC.

This clone was seen a few times. This chain connects TRBV27 to TRBJ2-7, with a possible D match to TRBD2 (5 bases). The CDR3 runs to 14 residues. Per germline, CDR1 MNHEY and CDR2 SMNVEV (reference sequence). V lost 3 bases to trimming and J lost 3 bases, with 12 bases between them. CDR3 residues: CASSLESRGYEQYF. DNA for the CDR3: TGTGCCAGCAGTTTGGAGAGCCGGGGCTACGAGCAGTACTTC.

The gene calls are TRBV4-2 and TRBJ1-4; TRBD1 aligns across 7 bases. V lost 3 bases, J lost 5 bases, and 3 bases stayed unmatched. This CDR3 has 14 residues. Germline V gives CDR1 LGHNA, CDR2 YNFKEQ. The CDR3 DNA reads as TGTGCCAGCAGCCAGGACAGGCGCAATGAAAAACTGTTTTTT. This translates into CASSQDRRNEKLFF.

This chain connects TRBV7-8 to TRBJ2-5, with 9 bases matching TRBD2. This CDR3 contains 17 residues. CDR1 and CDR2 (germline): SGHVS, FQNEAQ. V shed 5 bases and J 2 bases; nucleotides not matched to a gene: 12. The CDR3 DNA reads TGTGCCAGCAGCGCGGGATGGGCTAGCGGGAAACAAGAGACCCAGTACTTC. As protein: CASSAGWASGKQETQYF.

This clone was recorded only once. This chain joins TRBV7-2 and TRBJ2-7; 8 bases match TRBD2. The CDR3 has 18 amino acids. Germline V gene sequence: CDR1 SGHTA, CDR2 FQGNSA. The V and J ends lost 4 bases and 6 bases, in that order; junction bases with no gene match: 20. The CDR3 is CASSWNGGGRTPPGEQYF. The CDR3 bases are TGTGCCAGCAGCTGGAACGGGGGCGGGAGGACTCCCCCCGGCGAGCAGTACTTC. Full variable domain (rest looked up from reference TRBV7-2 and TRBJ2-7): GAGVSQSPSNKVTEKGKDVELRCDPISGHTALYWYRQSLGQGLEFLIYFQGNSAPDKSGLPSDRFSAERTGGSVSTLTIQRTQQEDSAVYLCASSWNGGGRTPPGEQYFGPGTRLTVT.

The rearrangement links TRBV28 to TRBJ2-7; D is possibly TRBD1 (6 bases). The V end was cut by 6 bases, the J end by 1 base, with 13 bases between. The CDR3 has 14 amino acids. Germline values: CDR1 MDHEN, CDR2 SYDVKM. The CDR3 spells CASSDRFPSYEQYF. The CDR3 nucleotides are TGTGCCAGCAGCGACAGGTTCCCTTCCTACGAGCAGTACTTC.

This chain uses TRBV27 with TRBJ2-7; 7 bases are a match to TRBD1. The germline V gene has CDR1 MNHEY and CDR2 SMNVEV (reference sequence). This CDR3 is built from 15 residues. Trimming at V came to 5 bases and at J to 5 bases, leaving 12 bases not matched to a gene. The CDR3 DNA follows: TGTGCCAGCAGTCAAAGGGGGCAGGGGCGGAACGAGCAGTACTTC. Translation: CASSQRGQGRNEQYF.

This chain uses TRBV3-1 (or the pseudogene TRBV3-2) with TRBJ1-1, with TRBD1 identical over 12 bases. Trimming took 4 bases from V and 5 from J; bases not matched to a gene: 8. The CDR3 totals 16 residues. Germline lookup yields CDR1 LGHDT and CDR2 YNNKEL (reference sequence). In DNA, the CDR3 is TGTGCCAGCAGCCCCGGGACAGGGGGCGCGGGGACTGAAGCTTTCTTT. It yields the protein CASSPGTGGAGTEAFF.

V usage is TRBV5-1 and J usage is TRBJ2-6, with a tentative D call TRBD1 (5 bases). CDR1 is SGHRS and CDR2 is YFSETQ in the germline V gene. The length of the CDR3 is 16 residues. The V end was cut by 4 bases, the J end by 0 bases, with 11 bases between. The CDR3 sequence: CASSLTASSGANVLTF. For the CDR3, the DNA is TGCGCCAGCAGCCTGACAGCCAGCTCTGGGGCCAACGTCCTGACTTTC. Full variable domain (outside the CDR3, taken from reference TRBV5-1 and TRBJ2-6): KAGVTQTPRYLIKTRGQQVTLSCSPISGHRSVSWYQQTPGQGLQFLFEYFSETQRNKGNFPGRFSGRQFSNSRSEMNVSTLELGDSALYLCASSLTASSGANVLTFGAGSRLTVL.

The chain joins TRBV6-2 or TRBV6-3 to TRBJ2-5, with a weak D call TRBD2 (5 bases). Germline V gives CDR1 MNHEY, CDR2 SVGEGT. The germline V and J ends were trimmed by 3 bases and 3 bases, with 14 bases remaining between them. CDR3 length equals 15 residues. The CDR3 sequence: CASSYQPGEKETQYF. CDR3 coding DNA: TGTGCCAGCAGTTATCAGCCCGGGGAGAAAGAGACCCAGTACTTC.

V and J are TRBV28 and TRBJ1-2; 7 bases are shared with TRBD1. Germline V gene lookup returns CDR1 MDHEN and CDR2 SYDVKM. The J segment lost 4 bases and the V segment lost 6 bases, leaving 11 bases of the junction unmatched. The CDR3 extends over 15 amino acids. This CDR3 is CASRQRQGTGYGYTF. The CDR3 bases are TGTGCCAGCAGGCAAAGACAGGGAACGGGCTATGGCTACACCTTC.

This clone turned up a few times. V usage is TRBV24-1 and J usage is TRBJ2-1, with 8 positions matching TRBD2. This CDR3 comprises 13 residues. Germline V lookup: CDR1 KGHDR, CDR2 SFDVKD. Trimming cost V 5 bases and J 9 bases; bases outside gene matches: 5. CDR3 sequence: CATSATAGAEQFF. The CDR3 nucleotides read TGTGCCACCAGTGCCACAGCGGGAGCTGAGCAGTTCTTC.

The V gene is TRBV6-2 or TRBV6-3, the J gene TRBJ1-1, with 10 positions matching TRBD1. This CDR3 spans 13 amino acids. CDR1 is MNHEY, CDR2 SVGEGT, per germline. The trim removed 5 bases at V and 11 bases at J, leaving 8 bases unmatched. The CDR3 protein is CASSTLDRGDAFF. DNA for the CDR3: TGTGCCAGCAGTACCCTGGACAGGGGGGACGCTTTCTTT.

This chain uses TRBV14 with TRBJ1-2, with TRBD1 identical over 7 bases. Germline CDR1 SGHDN, CDR2 FVKESK. J was trimmed by 4 bases and V by 4 bases; bases with no gene match: 6. The CDR3 runs to 14 residues. In nucleotides, the CDR3 is TGTGCCAGCAGCCCCCAGACAGGGAGCTATGGCTACACCTTC. Translated: CASSPQTGSYGYTF.

The gene calls are TRBV9 and TRBJ2-5; 12 bases are shared with TRBD2. With V trimmed by 3 bases and J by 5 bases, 11 bases remained unmatched. The CDR3 spans 17 residues. Germline values: CDR1 SGDLS, CDR2 YYNGEE. In nucleotides, the CDR3 is TGTGCCAGCAGCGGGGGACCCACTAGCGGGAGGTCGGAGACCCAGTACTTC. The encoded protein is CASSGGPTSGRSETQYF. Drawing the rest from reference TRBV9 and TRBJ2-5, the complete variable domain is DSGVTQTPKHLITATGQRVTLRCSPRSGDLSVYWYQQSLDQGLQFLIQYYNGEERAKGNILERFSAQQFPDLHSELNLSSLELGDSALYFCASSGGPTSGRSETQYFGPGTRLLVL.

The chain is built from TRBV28 and TRBJ2-7; TRBD1 matches at 7 bases. The CDR3 contains 14 residues. Trimming at V came to 5 bases and at J to 2 bases, leaving 6 bases not matched to a gene. Germline V gene lookup returns CDR1 MDHEN and CDR2 SYDVKM. The DNA for the CDR3 is TGTGCCAGCAGTCCTCCCGGGACAGCCTACGAGCAGTACTTC. Its protein product is CASSPPGTAYEQYF.

The chain carries TRBV7-9 and TRBJ2-1, with 7 bases identical to TRBD2. This CDR3 is 16 amino acids long. With V trimmed by 1 base and J by 0 bases, 3 bases remained unmatched. Germline CDR1 SEHNR, CDR2 FQNEAQ (reference sequence). CDR3 sequence: CASSLVGGSSYNEQFF. CDR3 coding DNA: TGTGCCAGCAGCTTAGTCGGCGGGAGCTCCTACAATGAGCAGTTCTTC. Using reference TRBV7-9 and TRBJ2-1 for the parts outside the CDR3, the full variable domain is DTGVSQNPRHKITKRGQNVTFRCDPISEHNRLYWYRQTLGQGPEFLTYFQNEAQLEKSRLLSDRFSAERPKGSFSTLEIQRTEQGDSAMYLCASSLVGGSSYNEQFFGPGTRLTVL.

The chain has TRBV7-3 and TRBJ2-5, with D possibly matching TRBD2 (7 bases). Germline loops: CDR1 SGHTA, CDR2 FQGTGA. The CDR3 extends over 14 amino acids. Trimming removed 5 bases at V and 4 bases at J, with 14 bases between. Here the CDR3 reads CASSRAGAGETQYF. The CDR3 DNA sequence: TGTGCCAGCAGCCGGGCGGGGGCCGGAGAGACCCAGTACTTC.

This clone turned up a few times. The chain employs TRBV4-2 and TRBJ1-4; TRBD1 aligns across 11 bases. The germline V gene has CDR1 LGHNA and CDR2 YNFKEQ. V trimming: 8 bases; J trimming: 8 bases; junction bases outside the gene matches: 4. The CDR3 covers 13 residues. The CDR3 DNA reads TGTGCCAGCTTGGGGACAGGGGGAGAAAAACTGTTTTTT. Protein: CASLGTGGEKLFF.

V usage is TRBV27 and J usage is TRBJ2-7, with a tentative D call TRBD2 (7 bases). Germline CDR1 and CDR2: MNHEY and SMNVEV (reference sequence). The CDR3 loop spans 15 amino acids. Trimming removed 2 bases at V and 2 bases at J, with 13 bases between. The CDR3 spells CASSLGGAQTYEQYF. For the CDR3, the DNA is TGTGCCAGCAGTTTAGGGGGGGCCCAGACCTACGAGCAGTACTTC.

This rearrangement joins TRBV4-3 to TRBJ1-1; a possible D gene is TRBD1 (5 bases). CDR1 LGHNA and CDR2 YSLEER come from the germline V gene. Trimming removed 4 bases from V and 3 bases from J, with 15 bases in between. This CDR3 region has 15 residues. The CDR3 region is CASSPSRGVYTEAFF. CDR3 bases: TGCGCCAGCAGCCCCAGTAGGGGCGTATACACTGAAGCTTTCTTT.

This clone came up once. The chain links TRBV6-5 to TRBJ1-4; D is possibly TRBD1 (6 bases). Germline assignment: CDR1 MNHEY and CDR2 SVGAGI. V was pared by 6 bases and J by 1 base, with 9 bases between. This CDR3 is 14 amino acids long. CDR3 amino acids: CASSLDRTNEKLFF. The CDR3, as DNA: TGTGCCAGCAGCCTGGACAGAACTAATGAAAAACTGTTTTTT.

This chain uses TRBV4-1 with TRBJ1-6; D gene uncertain. V dropped 1 base and J dropped 0 bases, with 10 bases sitting between them. CDR1 is MGHRA and CDR2 is YSYEKL in the germline V gene. The CDR3 contains 17 residues. Written as DNA, the CDR3 is TGCGCCAGCAGCCAAGCTCCCTCTAACTCCTATAATTCACCCCTCCACTTT. It yields the protein CASSQAPSNSYNSPLHF.

The genes are TRBV28 and TRBJ1-4; unclear D gene. The V gene lost 8 bases and the J gene lost 8 bases, with 12 bases spanning the gap. CDR1 MDHEN and CDR2 SYDVKM come from the germline V gene. The length of the CDR3 is 12 residues. CDR3 sequence (DNA): TGTGCCAGCGGGAGGTATCTCGAAAAACTGTTTTTT. Protein: CASGRYLEKLFF.